This TCR beta chain was found in a study of shared clonotypes between healthy human individuals. Study-level points and caveats: Relative to their counterparts shared across all four donors, non-shared clonotypes exhibited diminished generation probabilities.

The CDR3 runs to 17 residues. J lost 5 bases, V lost 6 bases, and 15 bases had no gene match. The germline CDR1 and CDR2 sequences are MDHEN and SYDVKM. As originally analysed: Because ImmunoSEQ provided only junction sequences with no quality scores, the filtering differed. The repertoire was sequenced with immunoSEQ multiplex PCR; TCRdb's copy has only in-frame clones and lacks some. That table supplies the V and J calls and clone size; D and trimming were determined from the DNA. The table shows some 2,500,000 clones, with approximately 93% occurring only once. Note on this clone: The antigen remains undetermined.

The receptor's source is a man younger than 35 in good health. Some clones in this sample may be carry-over from other donors' samples. This chain connects TRBV28 to TRBJ2-3, with 9 bases lining up with TRBD1. The material sequenced was naive CD4+ T cells from PBMCs. The subset is: CD45RA+ positively selected. The CDR3 bases are TGTGCCAGCAGCCCCAACGCCAGGGACAGGGCCGTAGATACGCAGTATTTT. This gives the protein CASSPNARDRAVDTQYF. Filled out from reference TRBV28 and TRBJ2-3, the complete variable domain reads DVKVTQSSRYLVKRTGEKVFLECVQDMDHENMFWYRQDPGLGLRLIYFSYDVKMKEKGDIPEGYSVSREKKERFSLILESASTNQTSMYLCASSPNARDRAVDTQYFGPGTRLTVL.